Reported below is one TCR beta chain. Its antigen is as yet unknown. These data come from a study of T cell repertoires in aging, cancer and after chemotherapy. Broader study findings: Rebound thymic output was suggested by rising median generation probability during chemotherapy in each cancer cohort. Age-matched healthy donors had significantly more diverse, less clonal blood TCR repertoires than untreated cancer patients.

This CDR3 comprises 17 residues. CDR1 is LGHNA and CDR2 is YNFKEQ in the germline V gene. V lost 1 base and J lost 4, with 17 bases in between. TCR beta rearrangements were amplified from peripheral blood genomic DNA. TRB rearrangements spanning V, D and J were amplified using mixed TRB-A/B primers. TCRdb re-called the multiplex PCR reads with MiXCR, one entry per CDR3 protein. The sample includes over 2,500 distinct CDR3 sequences, about 45% of them seen just once. Sequencing was performed on blood. The clonotype was recovered from a human donor with a solid tumor. The gene calls are TRBV4-2 and TRBJ2-1, with D possibly being TRBD2 (6 bases). Written as DNA, the CDR3 is TGTGCCAGCAGCCAAGGTCGCCGGGACTGGGAATACAATGAGCAGTTCTTC. It is translated as CASSQGRRDWEYNEQFF.